This TCR beta chain was sequenced for a study of cytomegalovirus exposure and HLA in healthy donors. Study-wide context: It was reported in a later analysis that the same platform had been used for the 90 to 150 validation repertoires as for the roughly 710 first-cohort repertoires.

Of note for this clone: The antigen is not known.

The CDR3 consists of 15 residues. The V gene end was trimmed by 3 bases and the J gene end by 7 bases; junction bases not matched to a gene: 4. Germline CDR1 reads KGHSH; CDR2 reads LQKENI. Study outcomes and limitations: Overall, approximately 150 TCR beta chains were annotated as cytomegalovirus-associated. High specificity and sensitivity for cytomegalovirus status were reported for the classifier. As confirmed in vitro, a few CMV-associated chains were specific for CMV antigens.

Data came from immunoSEQ multiplex PCR; TCRdb stores just in-frame clones and leaves some out. The table has 110,000 or so clones, approximately 85% seen once. Sequencing was done on a sample of PBMCs. This chain joins TRBV18 and TRBJ1-5; 12 bases line up with TRBD1. This receptor was obtained from a woman in her late teens or twenties in good health and CMV-seronegative. DNA for the CDR3: TGTGCCAGCTCACCCGGGACAGGGGGCGCCCAGCCCCAGCATTTT. As protein: CASSPGTGGAQPQHF.